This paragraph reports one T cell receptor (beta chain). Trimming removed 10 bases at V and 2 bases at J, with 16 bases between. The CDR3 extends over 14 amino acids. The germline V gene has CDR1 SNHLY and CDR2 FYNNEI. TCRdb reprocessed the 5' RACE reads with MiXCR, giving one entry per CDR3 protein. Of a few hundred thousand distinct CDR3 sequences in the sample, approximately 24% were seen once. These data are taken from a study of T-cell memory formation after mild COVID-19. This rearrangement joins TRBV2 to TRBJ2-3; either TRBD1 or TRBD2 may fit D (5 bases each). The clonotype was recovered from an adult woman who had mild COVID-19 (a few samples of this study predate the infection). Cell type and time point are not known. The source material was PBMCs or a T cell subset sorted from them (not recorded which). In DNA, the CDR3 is TGTGCCACCTGCTCGGGGCCTGACACAGATACGCAGTATTTT. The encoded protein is CATCSGPDTDTQYF.